These 30 T cell receptor beta chains came from one sample sequenced in a study of blood T cell repertoires in COVID-19. The assay was immunoSEQ multiplex PCR, and TCRdb's table has in-frame clones only and misses some. Here the sample spans nearly 400,000 clones, under 90% being singletons. The source material was PBMCs or T cells enriched from blood (not recorded which). The source is a woman aged 25 to 39 who had recovered from COVID-19.

The genes are TRBV27 and TRBJ1-2; TRBD1 matches at 7 bases. The CDR3 spans 13 residues. V lost 6 bases and J lost 3; bases outside the gene matches: 4. Germline V gene sequence: CDR1 MNHEY, CDR2 SMNVEV (reference sequence). The CDR3 protein is CASRLTGDYGYTF. CDR3 nucleotides: TGTGCCAGCAGACTCACAGGGGACTATGGCTACACCTTC.

This chain links TRBV27 with TRBJ1-1, with TRBD1 matching over 9 bases. The germline CDR1 and CDR2 sequences are MNHEY and SMNVEV (reference sequence). V lost 2 bases and J lost 1; bases outside the gene matches: 2. This CDR3 region has 15 residues. The CDR3 region is CASSLAGQGNTEAFF. The CDR3 DNA reads TGTGCCAGCAGTTTAGCGGGACAGGGGAACACTGAAGCTTTCTTT.

This chain joins TRBV6-5 and TRBJ2-7; 9 bases agree with TRBD1. CDR1 MNHEY and CDR2 SVGAGI come from the germline V gene. V lost 6 bases and J lost 3; bases outside the gene matches: 6. The CDR3 is 14 residues long. CDR3 loop: CASSFLGQGYEQYF. DNA of the CDR3: TGTGCCAGCAGCTTTTTGGGACAGGGCTACGAGCAGTACTTC.

The V gene is TRBV5-1, the J gene TRBJ2-7; 7 nucleotides align to TRBD1. Per the germline V gene, CDR1 is SGHRS and CDR2 is YFSETQ. Losses at the gene ends were 4 bases for V and 3 bases for J; bases not matched to a gene: 4. The CDR3 has 13 amino acids. The CDR3 region is CASSQGQFYEQYF. CDR3 DNA: TGCGCCAGCAGCCAGGGACAGTTCTACGAGCAGTACTTC. The full variable domain, rest sourced from reference TRBV5-1 and TRBJ2-7, is KAGVTQTPRYLIKTRGQQVTLSCSPISGHRSVSWYQQTPGQGLQFLFEYFSETQRNKGNFPGRFSGRQFSNSRSEMNVSTLELGDSALYLCASSQGQFYEQYFGPGTRLTVT.

The genes are TRBV7-6 and TRBJ1-4; 10 nucleotides agree with TRBD1. This CDR3 contains 16 residues. Germline V CDR1 and CDR2: SGHVS, FNYEAQ. V shed 5 bases, J shed 3 bases, and the junction held 6 bases outside the gene matches. The CDR3 nucleotides read TGTGCCAGCAGCCTTGGGACAGGGGCGGCTAATGAAAAACTGTTTTTT. This encodes CASSLGTGAANEKLFF.

The chain employs TRBV19 and TRBJ1-5; D is unresolved. Germline V gene sequence: CDR1 LNHDA, CDR2 SQIVND (reference sequence). The CDR3 is 15 amino acids. Trimming pared 2 bases from V and 6 bases from J, leaving 14 bases between. CDR3 protein: CASSISPGLGQPQHF. The DNA for the CDR3 is TGTGCCAGTAGTATATCTCCAGGTTTGGGTCAGCCCCAGCATTTT.

This chain connects TRBV7-9 to TRBJ1-1; weak D call: TRBD1 (6 bases). Trimming left V 6 bases short and J 0 bases short, with 14 bases between. CDR1 SEHNR and CDR2 FQNEAQ come from the germline V gene (reference sequence). CDR3 length equals 15 residues. CDR3 region: CASSYEGTLNTEAFF. The DNA for the CDR3 is TGTGCCAGCAGTTACGAGGGGACACTGAACACTGAAGCTTTCTTT.

This clone showed up just a few times. The CDR3 sequence is CASSLPGNTEAFF. CDR3 nucleotide sequence: TGCGCCAGCAGCTTGCCAGGGAACACTGAAGCTTTCTTT. This chain joins TRBV5-1 and TRBJ1-1; no definite D call. The CDR3 is 13 residues long. Between the trimmed V and J ends, which lost 1 base and 1 base, there was a span of 5 bases. The germline gives CDR1 SGHRS, CDR2 YFSETQ. The variable domain in full, with the rest retrieved from reference TRBV5-1 and TRBJ1-1, is KAGVTQTPRYLIKTRGQQVTLSCSPISGHRSVSWYQQTPGQGLQFLFEYFSETQRNKGNFPGRFSGRQFSNSRSEMNVSTLELGDSALYLCASSLPGNTEAFFGQGTRLTVV.

The chain combines TRBV18 with TRBJ1-1; D gene uncertain. This CDR3 has 14 amino acids. The germline V gene encodes CDR1 KGHSH and CDR2 LQKENI. V lost 3 bases and J 1 base, leaving 9 bases between the germline ends. CDR3 DNA: TGTGCCAGCTCACCCGCTGCAGGGAACACTGAAGCTTTCTTT. The encoded protein is CASSPAAGNTEAFF.

This sequence joins TRBV10-3 and TRBJ1-3; 7 bases match TRBD1. The CDR3 is 20 residues long. Germline trimming cut 0 bases from V and 4 bases from J; bases unmatched to any gene: 18. CDR1 and CDR2 (germline): ENHRY, SYGVKD. CDR3 protein: CAISESIGTATLIDGNTIYF. The CDR3 nucleotides are TGTGCCATCAGTGAGTCGATCGGGACAGCTACCCTCATTGACGGAAACACCATATATTTT.

The chain recombines TRBV7-2 with TRBJ1-2; D is unresolved. CDR3 length equals 16 residues. Trimming removed 2 bases at V and 7 bases at J, with 20 bases between. Per germline, CDR1 SGHTA and CDR2 FQGNSA. This chain's CDR3 is CASSLLLVGRVLGYTF. CDR3 DNA sequence: TGTGCCAGCAGCTTATTGTTAGTCGGCCGGGTCCTTGGCTACACCTTC.

This chain uses TRBV10-3 with TRBJ2-2, with D possibly matching TRBD1 (5 bases). Trimming left V 0 bases short and J 4 bases short, with 12 bases between. The CDR3 is made up of 16 amino acids. Germline assignment: CDR1 ENHRY and CDR2 SYGVKD. The CDR3 DNA reads as TGTGCCATCAGTGAGTCCCCTGGGGCCTTCACCGGGGAGCTGTTTTTT. Its protein is CAISESPGAFTGELFF.

V is TRBV25-1 and J is TRBJ1-1, with 11 bases matching TRBD1. The V gene end was trimmed by 4 bases and the J gene end by 4 bases; junction bases not matched to a gene: 5. Germline V gene data show CDR1 as MGHDK and CDR2 as SYGVNS. The CDR3 is 15 amino acids. The CDR3 nucleotides read TGTGCCAGCAGTGGTGGACAGGGGGCCCCCACTGAAGCTTTCTTT. It encodes CASSGGQGAPTEAFF.

In this sample, this clone turned up once. The V gene is TRBV7-9, the J gene TRBJ2-1, with 8 bases aligning to TRBD2. The CDR3 totals 18 residues. The V segment lost 3 bases and the J segment 7 bases; nucleotides outside the gene matches: 17. Germline CDR1 and CDR2: SEHNR and FQNEAQ (reference sequence). Written as DNA, the CDR3 is TGTGCCAGCAGCTTCCCCAACACCGGGACTAGATGGGCAAATGAGCAGTTCTTC. This codes for CASSFPNTGTRWANEQFF.

The chain combines TRBV9 with TRBJ2-2; 7 positions agree with TRBD1. The ends lost 6 bases at V and 4 bases at J; junction bases unmatched: 6. Looked up from germline, CDR1 is SGDLS and CDR2 is YYNGEE. The CDR3 covers 14 residues. CDR3 sequence (DNA): TGTGCCAGCACCGAGTCAGGGGGCACCGGGGAGCTGTTTTTT. Protein: CASTESGGTGELFF.

This chain links TRBV5-1 with TRBJ2-3; TRBD2 agrees at 16 bases. The CDR3 totals 18 residues. Unmatched junction bases numbered 7, after V lost 4 bases and J lost 2 bases. CDR1 SGHRS and CDR2 YFSETQ come from the germline V gene. CDR3 in DNA: TGCGCCAGCAGCCAACCCGGGACTAGCGGGGGGGCCACAGATACGCAGTATTTT. Its translation: CASSQPGTSGGATDTQYF.

V and J are TRBV21-1 and TRBJ1-6; TRBD1, as called in the table, went unchecked against the DNA. TRBV21-1 is noted as a pseudogene. This CDR3 comprises 20 residues. The CDR3 coding sequence is TGTGCCAGCACCATGGGGGTGAGACAGGGGGCACCAACCTATAATTCACCCCTCCACTTT. Translation: CASTMGVRQGAPTYNSPLHF.

This CDR3 reads CASSLTPSTDTQYF. As DNA, the CDR3 is TGTGCCAGCTCCCTAACTCCTAGCACAGATACGCAGTATTTT. The V call is TRBV18, the J call TRBJ2-3; no definite D call. The CDR3 covers 14 residues. Germline CDR1 and CDR2: KGHSH and LQKENI. V was shortened by 6 bases and J by 0 bases, with 10 bases between the two germline ends.

This clone came up once. The chain employs TRBV2 and TRBJ1-5, with a weak D call TRBD1 (6 bases). This CDR3 has 15 residues. Trimming pared 4 bases from V and 0 bases from J, leaving 10 bases between. Germline V gives CDR1 SNHLY, CDR2 FYNNEI. The CDR3 region has the DNA TGTGCCAGCAGTGGGGGACACAATAGCAATCAGCCCCAGCATTTT. This sequence encodes CASSGGHNSNQPQHF.

The chain links TRBV30 to TRBJ2-7; perhaps TRBD1 as D (6 bases). V was cut by 1 base and J by 3 bases, with 10 bases left in between. Germline values: CDR1 GTSNPN, CDR2 SVGIG (reference sequence). The CDR3 covers 13 residues. CDR3 nucleotides: TGTGCCTGGAGTGAAGGACAGAGCTACGAGCAGTACTTC. Translation: CAWSEGQSYEQYF.

V and J are TRBV5-1 and TRBJ2-6; D perhaps matches TRBD2 (6 bases). Trimming took 3 bases from V and 4 from J, leaving 8 bases between them. From germline, CDR1 is SGHRS and CDR2 YFSETQ. The CDR3 length is 14 residues. In DNA, the CDR3 is TGCGCCAGCAGCTGGGGGGACGGGGCCAACGTCCTGACTTTC. This translates into CASSWGDGANVLTF.

This sequence joins TRBV10-3 and TRBJ2-7; D may be TRBD1 (6 bases). The CDR3 runs 13 residues. The germline V gene encodes CDR1 ENHRY and CDR2 SYGVKD. V lost 3 bases and J 2 bases, leaving 8 bases between the germline ends. The CDR3: CAISDRGTYEQYF. The CDR3 region has the DNA TGTGCCATCAGTGACAGGGGCACCTACGAGCAGTACTTC.

CDR3 amino acids: CASSYGAGGPGELFF. CDR3 sequence (DNA): TGTGCCAGCAGTTACGGTGCGGGGGGGCCCGGGGAGCTGTTTTTT. The V gene is TRBV6-5, the J gene TRBJ2-2; 9 nucleotides match TRBD2. The CDR3 spans 15 residues. Germline V gene data show CDR1 as MNHEY and CDR2 as SVGAGI. The junction had 4 bases not matched to a gene; V was cut back by 2 bases and J by 6 bases.

This rearrangement joins TRBV5-1 to TRBJ2-7; 9 nucleotides align to TRBD1. The germline gives CDR1 SGHRS, CDR2 YFSETQ. Trimming took 5 bases from V and 2 from J; bases not matched to a gene: 8. The CDR3 covers 15 residues. CDR3 DNA: TGCGCCAGCAGGCCGGCCGGGACAGGGCCCTACGAGCAGTACTTC. It specifies CASRPAGTGPYEQYF.

The rearrangement links TRBV2 to TRBJ2-6; the D gene is possibly TRBD1 (5 bases). V was trimmed by 6 bases and J by 2 bases, leaving 11 bases between them. In germline, CDR1 is SNHLY, CDR2 FYNNEI. The CDR3 is 15 residues long. The CDR3 bases are TGTGCCAGCAGACCTCAAGGGGCTGGGGCCAACGTCCTGACTTTC. It encodes CASRPQGAGANVLTF.

The chain employs TRBV11-2 and TRBJ2-5; no firm D call. Per the germline V gene, CDR1 is SGHAT and CDR2 is FQNNGV. The CDR3 is made up of 12 amino acids. Trimming took 5 bases from V and 7 from J, leaving 11 bases between them. The CDR3 spells CASSPPRRTQYF. CDR3 bases: TGTGCCAGCAGCCCCCCCAGGCGGACCCAGTACTTC. The full variable domain, with the rest looked up from reference TRBV11-2 and TRBJ2-5, is EAGVAQSPRYKIIEKRQSVAFWCNPISGHATLYWYQQILGQGPKLLIQFQNNGVVDDSQLPKDRFSAERLKGVDSTLKIQPAKLEDSAVYLCASSPPRRTQYFGPGTRLLVL.

The chain joins TRBV6-5 to TRBJ1-1, with TRBD1 matching 7 bases. The V segment lost 5 bases and the J segment 1 base; nucleotides outside the gene matches: 7. Per germline, CDR1 MNHEY and CDR2 SVGAGI. CDR3 length: 15 residues. The CDR3 loop reads CASSRQGNRNTEAFF. In nucleotides, the CDR3 is TGTGCCAGCAGTAGACAGGGTAATCGGAACACTGAAGCTTTCTTT.

A single count supports this clone. The V gene is TRBV4-1, the J gene TRBJ1-2; D is unresolved. The CDR3 contains 14 residues. V was trimmed by 3 bases and J by 2 bases, leaving 10 bases between them. Germline CDR1 and CDR2: MGHRA and YSYEKL. CDR3 bases: TGCGCCAGCAGCCAGATGACACCAAACTATGGCTACACCTTC. This gives the protein CASSQMTPNYGYTF.

The V gene is TRBV6-2 or TRBV6-3, the J gene TRBJ2-5; the match to TRBD2 covers 10 bases. Germline-derived CDR1 and CDR2 are MNHEY and SVGEGT. The V and J ends lost 2 bases and 3 bases, in that order; junction bases with no gene match: 3. The CDR3 is 15 amino acids. Here the CDR3 reads CASSYRLAGEETQYF. The CDR3, as DNA: TGTGCCAGCAGTTACCGTCTAGCGGGGGAAGAGACCCAGTACTTC.

The chain employs TRBV7-9 and TRBJ2-3, with D unresolved. The CDR3 has 14 amino acids. Germline loops: CDR1 SEHNR, CDR2 FQNEAQ (reference sequence). V lost 5 bases, J lost 0 bases, and 9 bases lay in between. For the CDR3, the DNA is TGTGCCAGCAGCCCTGCAAGCAGCACAGATACGCAGTATTTT. It is translated as CASSPASSTDTQYF. Looking up the rest from reference TRBV7-9 and TRBJ2-3 gives the full variable domain: DTGVSQNPRHKITKRGQNVTFRCDPISEHNRLYWYRQTLGQGPEFLTYFQNEAQLEKSRLLSDRFSAERPKGSFSTLEIQRTEQGDSAMYLCASSPASSTDTQYFGPGTRLTVL.